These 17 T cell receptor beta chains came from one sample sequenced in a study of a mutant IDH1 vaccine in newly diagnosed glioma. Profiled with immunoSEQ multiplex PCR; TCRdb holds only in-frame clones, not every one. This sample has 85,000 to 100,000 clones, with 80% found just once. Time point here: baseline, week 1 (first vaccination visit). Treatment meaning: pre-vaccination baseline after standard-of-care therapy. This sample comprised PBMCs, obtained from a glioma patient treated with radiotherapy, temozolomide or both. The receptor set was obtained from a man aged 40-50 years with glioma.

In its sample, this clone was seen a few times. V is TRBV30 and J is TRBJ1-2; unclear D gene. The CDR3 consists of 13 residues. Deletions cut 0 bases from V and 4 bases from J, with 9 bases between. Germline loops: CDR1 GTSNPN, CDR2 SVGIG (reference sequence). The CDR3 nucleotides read TGTGCCTGGAGTGTAGTGGCTATCTATGGCTACACCTTC. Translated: CAWSVVAIYGYTF.

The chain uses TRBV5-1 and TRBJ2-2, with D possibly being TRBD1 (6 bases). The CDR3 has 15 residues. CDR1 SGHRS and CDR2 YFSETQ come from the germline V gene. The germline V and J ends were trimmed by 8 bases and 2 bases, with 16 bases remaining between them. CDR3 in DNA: TGCGCCAGTACTAGTGTGGGGGCTAACACCGGGGAGCTGTTTTTT. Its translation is CASTSVGANTGELFF.

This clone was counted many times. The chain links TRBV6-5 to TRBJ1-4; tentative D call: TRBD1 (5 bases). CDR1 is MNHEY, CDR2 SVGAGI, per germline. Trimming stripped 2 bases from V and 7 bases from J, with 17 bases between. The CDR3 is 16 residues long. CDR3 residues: CASSYKPSGGVEKLFF. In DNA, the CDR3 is TGTGCCAGCAGTTACAAGCCCAGTGGGGGAGTTGAAAAACTGTTTTTT.

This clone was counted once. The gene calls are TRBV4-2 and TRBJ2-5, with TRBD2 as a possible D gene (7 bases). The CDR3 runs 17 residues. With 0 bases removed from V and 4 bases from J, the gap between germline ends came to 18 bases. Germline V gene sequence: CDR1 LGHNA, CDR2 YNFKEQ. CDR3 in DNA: TGTGCCAGCAGCCAAGAAGGGGGAAGCGGGGTAGGAGAGACCCAGTACTTC. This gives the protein CASSQEGGSGVGETQYF.

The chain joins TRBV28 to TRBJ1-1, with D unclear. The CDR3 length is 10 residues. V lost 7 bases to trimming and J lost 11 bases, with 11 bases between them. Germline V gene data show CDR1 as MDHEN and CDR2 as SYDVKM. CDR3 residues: CASKRGGAFF. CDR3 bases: TGTGCCAGCAAAAGAGGAGGGGCTTTCTTT.

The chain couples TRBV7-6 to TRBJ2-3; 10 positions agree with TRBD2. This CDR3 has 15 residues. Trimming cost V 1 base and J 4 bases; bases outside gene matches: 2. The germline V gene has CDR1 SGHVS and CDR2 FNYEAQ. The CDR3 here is CASSLVSGGSDTQYF. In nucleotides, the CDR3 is TGTGCCAGCAGCTTAGTTAGCGGGGGGTCAGATACGCAGTATTTT. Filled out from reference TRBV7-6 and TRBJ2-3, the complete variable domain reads GAGVSQSPRYKVTKRGQDVALRCDPISGHVSLYWYRQALGQGPEFLTYFNYEAQQDKSGLPNDRFSAERPEGSISTLTIQRTEQRDSAMYRCASSLVSGGSDTQYFGPGTRLTVL.

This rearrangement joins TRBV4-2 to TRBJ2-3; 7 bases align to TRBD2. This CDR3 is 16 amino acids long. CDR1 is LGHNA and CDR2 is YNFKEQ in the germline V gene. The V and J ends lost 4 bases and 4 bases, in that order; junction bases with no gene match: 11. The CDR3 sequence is CASSLSGGPEADTQYF. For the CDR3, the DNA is TGTGCCAGCAGCCTCTCGGGAGGACCCGAGGCAGATACGCAGTATTTT.

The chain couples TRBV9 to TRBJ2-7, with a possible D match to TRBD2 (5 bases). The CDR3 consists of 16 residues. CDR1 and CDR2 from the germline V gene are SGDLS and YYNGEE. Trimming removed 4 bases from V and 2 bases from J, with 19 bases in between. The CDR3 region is CASSSHSGINPYEQYF. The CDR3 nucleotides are TGTGCCAGCAGCTCCCACTCCGGGATCAACCCCTACGAGCAGTACTTC.

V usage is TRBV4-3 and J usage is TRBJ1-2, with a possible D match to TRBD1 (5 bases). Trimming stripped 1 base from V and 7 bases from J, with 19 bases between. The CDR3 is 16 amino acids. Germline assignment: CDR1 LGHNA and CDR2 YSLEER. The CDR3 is CASSQGSRGEGSGYTF. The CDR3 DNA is TGCGCCAGCAGCCAAGGGAGTCGGGGGGAGGGTTCTGGCTACACCTTC.

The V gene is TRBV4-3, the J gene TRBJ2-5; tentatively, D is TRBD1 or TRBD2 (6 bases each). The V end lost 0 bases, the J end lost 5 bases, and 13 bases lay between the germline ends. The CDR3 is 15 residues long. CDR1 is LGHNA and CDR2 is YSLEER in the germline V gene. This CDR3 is CASSQDLGGIETQYF. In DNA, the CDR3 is TGCGCCAGCAGCCAAGATTTAGGGGGGATTGAGACCCAGTACTTC.

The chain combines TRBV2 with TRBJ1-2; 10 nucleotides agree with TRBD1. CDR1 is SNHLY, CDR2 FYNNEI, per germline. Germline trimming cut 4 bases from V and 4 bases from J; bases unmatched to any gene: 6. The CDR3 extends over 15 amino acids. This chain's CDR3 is CASSVGTGALYGYTF. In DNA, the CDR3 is TGTGCCAGCAGTGTAGGGACAGGGGCCCTCTATGGCTACACCTTC.

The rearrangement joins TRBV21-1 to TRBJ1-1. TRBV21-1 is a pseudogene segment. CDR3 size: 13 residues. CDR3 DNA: TGTGCCAGCAGCAAAGCAAAAGGCACTGAAGCTTTCTTT. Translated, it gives CASSKAKGTEAFF.

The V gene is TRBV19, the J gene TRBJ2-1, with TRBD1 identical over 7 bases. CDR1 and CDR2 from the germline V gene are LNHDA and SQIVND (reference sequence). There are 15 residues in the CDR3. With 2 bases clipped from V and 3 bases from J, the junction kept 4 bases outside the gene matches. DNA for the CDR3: TGTGCCAGTAGTATATACAGGGGCCACTACAATGAGCAGTTCTTC. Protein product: CASSIYRGHYNEQFF.

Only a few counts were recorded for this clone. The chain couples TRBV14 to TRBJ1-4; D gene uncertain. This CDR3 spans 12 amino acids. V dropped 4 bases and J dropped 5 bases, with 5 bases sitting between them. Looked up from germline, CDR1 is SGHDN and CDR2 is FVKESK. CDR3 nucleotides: TGTGCCAGCAGCCCAAAGAATGAAAAACTGTTTTTT. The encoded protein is CASSPKNEKLFF. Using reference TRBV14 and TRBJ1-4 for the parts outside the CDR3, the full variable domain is EAGVTQFPSHSVIEKGQTVTLRCDPISGHDNLYWYRRVMGKEIKFLLHFVKESKQDESGMPNNRFLAERTGGTYSTLKVQPAELEDSGVYFCASSPKNEKLFFGSGTQLSVL.

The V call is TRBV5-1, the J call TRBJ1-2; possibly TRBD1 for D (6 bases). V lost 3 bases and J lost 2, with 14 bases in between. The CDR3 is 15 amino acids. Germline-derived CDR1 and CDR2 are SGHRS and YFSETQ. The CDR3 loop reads CASSSPGQLNYGYTF. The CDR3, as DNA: TGCGCCAGCAGCTCTCCGGGACAACTAAACTATGGCTACACCTTC.

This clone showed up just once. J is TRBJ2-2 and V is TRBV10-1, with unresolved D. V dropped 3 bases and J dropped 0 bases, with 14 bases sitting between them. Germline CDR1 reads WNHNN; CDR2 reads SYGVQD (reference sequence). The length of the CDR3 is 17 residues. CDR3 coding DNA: TGCGCCAGCAGTGACCGAATACAGCTGCCGAACACCGGGGAGCTGTTTTTT. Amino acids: CASSDRIQLPNTGELFF.

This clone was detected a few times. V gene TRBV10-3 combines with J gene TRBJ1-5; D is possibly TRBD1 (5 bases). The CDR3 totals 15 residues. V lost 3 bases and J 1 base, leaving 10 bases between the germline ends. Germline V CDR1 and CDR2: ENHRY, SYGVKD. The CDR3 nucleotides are TGTGCCATCAGTGACAAGGGGTCGAGCAATCAGCCCCAGCATTTT. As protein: CAISDKGSSNQPQHF.